This T cell receptor (beta chain) was captured in a study of cytomegalovirus exposure and HLA in healthy donors. Study-level results: The later analysis indicated that the majority of CMV-associated TCR beta chains appeared HLA-restricted. Being productive about 87% or about 30% of the time was typical of most TCR beta V segments in an earlier analysis.

The CDR3 is 17 residues long. The germline V gene has CDR1 SSHAT and CDR2 FNYEAQ (reference sequence). Use of 60 Vbeta and 13 Jbeta primers characterized the PCR. Data came from immunoSEQ multiplex PCR; TCRdb stores just in-frame clones and leaves some out. The table shows 60,000 to 70,000 clones, with roughly four fifths occurring only once. This clone was counted only a few times. Its antigen is as yet unknown. The junction departs from the called germline gene at one end, perhaps through a read error. The TCR was taken from a man aged 45-65 years in good health and CMV-seronegative. V gene TRBV7-7 combines with J gene TRBJ1-1, with 7 positions matching TRBD1. Input material: PBMCs. For the CDR3, the DNA is TGTGCTAGCAGCTTTTGGGACGACAGGGCTAGGGACACTGAAGCTTTCTTT. It translates to CASSFWDDRARDTEAFF.